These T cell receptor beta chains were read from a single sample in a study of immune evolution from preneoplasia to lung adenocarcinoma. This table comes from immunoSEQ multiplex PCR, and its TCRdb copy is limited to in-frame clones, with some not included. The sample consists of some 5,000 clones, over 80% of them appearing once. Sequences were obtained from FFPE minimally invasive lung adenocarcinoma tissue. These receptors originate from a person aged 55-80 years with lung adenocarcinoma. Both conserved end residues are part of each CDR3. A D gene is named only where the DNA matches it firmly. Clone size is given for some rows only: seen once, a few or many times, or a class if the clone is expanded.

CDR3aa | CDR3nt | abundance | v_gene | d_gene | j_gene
CASSPSETQYF | TGTGCCAGCAGTCCCTCAGAGACCCAGTACTTC | - | TRBV6-6 | - | TRBJ2-5
CASSLIGTGGYRSSYNEQFF | TGTGCCAGCAGCTTAATTGGGACAGGGGGCTACCGTAGCTCCTACAATGAGCAGTTCTTC | once | TRBV7-3 | TRBD1 | TRBJ2-1
CASSPGQGRSRSQYF | TGTGCCAGCTCACCTGGACAGGGCCGAAGTCGATCCCAGTACTTC | once | TRBV18 | TRBD1 | TRBJ2-5
CASSFGGSSYEQYF | TGTGCCAGCAGCTTTGGCGGGAGCTCCTACGAGCAGTACTTC | - | TRBV14 | TRBD2 | TRBJ2-7
CASSLPGETQYF | TGTGCCAGCAGTCTCCCGGGAGAGACCCAGTACTTC | - | TRBV27 | - | TRBJ2-5
CASSKGQTYYEQYF | TGTGCCAGCAGCAAGGGACAGACCTACTACGAGCAGTACTTC | - | TRBV5-6 | TRBD1 | TRBJ2-7
CASSLTSGHNYGYTF | TGCGCCAGCAGCTTAACGTCGGGACACAACTATGGCTACACCTTC | - | TRBV5-1 | - | TRBJ1-2
CALFRDGGHYGYTF | TGTGCCCTCTTCCGGGACGGAGGCCACTATGGCTACACCTTC | - | TRBV30 | - | TRBJ1-2
CSAEVLENTEAFF | TGCAGCGCCGAGGTCTTGGAGAACACTGAAGCTTTCTTT | - | TRBV29-1 | - | TRBJ1-1
CAIRNRDLYNEQFF | TGTGCCATCAGGAACCGGGACCTCTACAATGAGCAGTTCTTC | - | TRBV10-3 | - | TRBJ2-1